These T cell receptor beta chains were read from a single sample in a study of cytomegalovirus exposure and HLA in healthy donors. The repertoire was sequenced with immunoSEQ multiplex PCR; TCRdb's copy has only in-frame clones and lacks some. The sample yields tens of thousands of clones, approximately 94% seen once. The specimen sequenced was PBMCs. All receptors come from a woman in her twenties or thirties in good health and CMV-seronegative. The CDR3 runs from the conserved cysteine through the conserved F or W. D genes are given only for firm matches. Not every row has a clone size; where given, it reads once, few, many or a size class.

TRBV25-1	TRBJ1-5	.	.	TGTGCCAGCAGTGATAGCGGAATTAATCAGCCCCAGCATTTT	CASSDSGINQPQHF
TRBV6-5	TRBJ2-3	.	TRBD2	TGTGCCAGCAGTTACTTCGGTAGCGGGGGCACAGATACGCAGTATTTT	CASSYFGSGGTDTQYF
TRBV28	TRBJ2-5	.	TRBD1	TGTGCCAGCAGTTCCCCCCGGACAGGGGTGGGGGAGACCCAGTACTTC	CASSSPRTGVGETQYF
TRBV7-9	TRBJ2-3	once	TRBD2	TGTGCCAGCAGCTCCGGGGGACTAGCTGGCACAGATACGCAGTATTTT	CASSSGGLAGTDTQYF
TRBV5-1	TRBJ2-1	.	.	TGCGCCAGCAGCTTTGAGCTTGAGCAGTTCTTC	CASSFELEQFF
TRBV7-3	TRBJ2-2	.	.	TGTGCCAGCAGCCAAGGGGTCACCGGGGAGCTGTTTTTT	CASSQGVTGELFF
TRBV28	TRBJ1-1	.	TRBD1	TGTGCCAGCAGTTTATGGTCAGGGGGATTGCGGACTGAAGCTTTCTTT	CASSLWSGGLRTEAFF
TRBV28	TRBJ1-4	.	TRBD1	TGTGCCAGCGGGGGCTGGGGACAGAAAAATGAAAAACTGTTTTTT	CASGGWGQKNEKLFF
TRBV4-2	TRBJ2-7	.	.	TGTGCCAGCAGCCAGGAGACAGGCCCGTTCTACGAGCAGTACTTC	CASSQETGPFYEQYF
TRBV7-2	TRBJ2-5	once	TRBD2	TGTGCCAGCAGCTTAGATTTCCCCAGCGGGGGGTACCAAGAGACCCAGTACTTC	CASSLDFPSGGYQETQYF
TRBV5-1	TRBJ2-5	.	TRBD1	TGCGCCAGCAGCGTGGACAGGGCAGGGGAGACCCAGTACTTC	CASSVDRAGETQYF
TRBV27	TRBJ2-3	.	.	TGTGCCAGCAGTCCCCAGGGTCTCCAATACACAGATACGCAGTATTTT	CASSPQGLQYTDTQYF
TRBV5-1	TRBJ2-2	once	.	TGCGCCAGCAGCATTCGGACAGACACCGGGGAGCTGTTTTTT	CASSIRTDTGELFF
TRBV30	TRBJ2-6	.	TRBD1	TGTGCCTGGAGGGGTAGGCCCCCCCGGGACAGGGGGCAAGGGGCCAACGTCCTGACTTTC	CAWRGRPPRDRGQGANVLTF
TRBV5-4	TRBJ2-3	.	TRBD2	TGTGCCAGCAGCTTGGGGGGGACTAGCAGCTACACAGATACGCAGTATTTT	CASSLGGTSSYTDTQYF
TRBV18	TRBJ1-1	.	.	TGTGCCAGCTCACCATTATATCGGGTAGGACACCGGAACACTGAAGCTTTCTTT	CASSPLYRVGHRNTEAFF
TRBV5-1	TRBJ1-2	.	TRBD1	TGCGCCAGCAGCGGCACCACAGGGGAGTACTATGGCTACACCTTC	CASSGTTGEYYGYTF